Below are 20 T cell receptor beta chains sequenced from a single sample in a study of cytomegalovirus exposure and HLA in healthy donors. 60 Vbeta and 13 Jbeta primers were used in PCR. TCRdb keeps only in-frame clones here, not all; method: immunoSEQ multiplex PCR. The table lists 100,000 to 150,000 clones, approximately 78% of them singletons. Sequences were obtained from PBMCs. Every receptor here comes from a man between 25 and 39 years old in good health and CMV-seropositive.

This clone was counted a few times. The chain uses TRBV27 and TRBJ2-3; D perhaps matches TRBD2 (5 bases). Germline CDR1 reads MNHEY; CDR2 reads SMNVEV (reference sequence). The CDR3 contains 16 residues. Trimming removed 5 bases from V and 2 bases from J, with 17 bases in between. The CDR3 loop is CASSPSTNIFTDTQYF. CDR3 in DNA: TGTGCCAGCAGTCCCTCGACTAATATATTCACAGATACGCAGTATTTT.

The chain links TRBV27 to TRBJ1-5; D gene unclear. The V gene lost 2 bases and the J gene lost 3 bases, with 8 bases spanning the gap. The germline V gene encodes CDR1 MNHEY and CDR2 SMNVEV (reference sequence). The CDR3 extends over 14 amino acids. The CDR3 sequence: CASSLNGINQPQHF. The CDR3 DNA sequence: TGTGCCAGCAGTTTAAACGGGATCAATCAGCCCCAGCATTTT.

The chain combines TRBV28 with TRBJ2-7; 8 bases fit TRBD2. The CDR3 totals 16 residues. The germline V gene encodes CDR1 MDHEN and CDR2 SYDVKM. The ends lost 6 bases at V and 4 bases at J; junction bases unmatched: 14. The CDR3 loop is CASSLPEREIIYEQYF. CDR3 nucleotides: TGTGCCAGCAGCCTCCCCGAGCGGGAGATAATATACGAGCAGTACTTC.

V and J are TRBV5-4 and TRBJ1-5; D perhaps matches TRBD1 (6 bases). With 2 bases removed from V and 6 bases from J, the gap between germline ends came to 12 bases. The length of the CDR3 is 14 residues. Germline V lookup: CDR1 SGHNT, CDR2 YYREEE (reference sequence). Here the CDR3 reads CASSLGGDGQPQHF. CDR3 DNA: TGTGCCAGCAGCTTAGGGGGAGATGGTCAGCCCCAGCATTTT.

The chain uses TRBV4-1 and TRBJ2-7; TRBD1 matches 10 bases. Trimming took 2 bases from V and 3 from J; bases not matched to a gene: 4. The germline gives CDR1 MGHRA, CDR2 YSYEKL. The CDR3 is 15 residues long. The DNA of the CDR3 is TGCGCCAGCAGCCAACCGGGACAGGGGTTCTACGAGCAGTACTTC. It codes for CASSQPGQGFYEQYF.

CDR3 region: CASSSGQRFYTGELFF. Here the CDR3 DNA reads TGTGCCAGCAGCTCGGGACAGCGATTCTACACCGGGGAGCTGTTTTTT. The chain has TRBV11-2 and TRBJ2-2; 7 bases are shared with TRBD1. The junction had 8 bases not matched to a gene; V was cut back by 4 bases and J by 3 bases. This CDR3 has 16 residues. Germline V gene sequence: CDR1 SGHAT, CDR2 FQNNGV.

The rearrangement links TRBV10-3 to TRBJ2-3; 8 nucleotides match TRBD1. V lost 3 bases to trimming and J lost 2 bases; unmatched junction nucleotides: 7. The CDR3 length is 16 residues. Germline V gene data show CDR1 as ENHRY and CDR2 as SYGVKD. In DNA form, the CDR3 reads TGTGCCATCAGTGACTTAGGACAGGGATACACAGATACGCAGTATTTT. Amino acids: CAISDLGQGYTDTQYF.

The chain is built from TRBV30 and TRBJ2-4; no reliable D call. Trimming took 2 bases from V and 0 from J, leaving 14 bases between them. The CDR3 runs 16 residues. Germline V gene sequence: CDR1 GTSNPN, CDR2 SVGIG (reference sequence). CDR3 amino acids: CAWSFYSLLAKNIQYF. The CDR3 nucleotides are TGTGCCTGGAGTTTTTACAGCCTTTTAGCCAAAAACATTCAGTACTTC.

The rearrangement uses TRBV7-9 and TRBJ2-1; D is ambiguous. Trimming shortened V by 3 bases and J by 9 bases, and 3 bases separated the two germline ends. Germline assignment: CDR1 SEHNR and CDR2 FQNEAQ (reference sequence). The CDR3 totals 10 residues. The CDR3 loop reads CASSFGEQFF. The CDR3 DNA follows: TGTGCCAGCAGCTTCGGTGAGCAGTTCTTC. Drawing the rest from reference TRBV7-9 and TRBJ2-1, the complete variable domain is DTGVSQNPRHKITKRGQNVTFRCDPISEHNRLYWYRQTLGQGPEFLTYFQNEAQLEKSRLLSDRFSAERPKGSFSTLEIQRTEQGDSAMYLCASSFGEQFFGPGTRLTVL.

The V call is TRBV5-1, the J call TRBJ2-5; 9 nucleotides line up with TRBD1. The trim removed 3 bases at V and 4 bases at J, leaving 7 bases unmatched. This CDR3 spans 15 amino acids. Germline V gene lookup returns CDR1 SGHRS and CDR2 YFSETQ. For the CDR3, the DNA is TGCGCCAGCAGCTATACAGGGGGCTCGGGAGAGACCCAGTACTTC. Translating it yields CASSYTGGSGETQYF. Full variable domain (rest looked up from reference TRBV5-1 and TRBJ2-5): KAGVTQTPRYLIKTRGQQVTLSCSPISGHRSVSWYQQTPGQGLQFLFEYFSETQRNKGNFPGRFSGRQFSNSRSEMNVSTLELGDSALYLCASSYTGGSGETQYFGPGTRLLVL.

The chain has TRBV7-9 and TRBJ2-7; TRBD1 might be the D (6 bases). Germline lookup yields CDR1 SEHNR and CDR2 FQNEAQ (reference sequence). V was trimmed by 5 bases and J by 2 bases, leaving 10 bases between them. The CDR3 loop spans 13 amino acids. CDR3 DNA: TGTGCCAGCAGCCCAAGACAGGCCTACGAGCAGTACTTC. Translation gives CASSPRQAYEQYF.

The chain uses TRBV25-1 and TRBJ1-1; 8 bases align to TRBD1. The V gene end was trimmed by 4 bases and the J gene end by 2 bases; junction bases not matched to a gene: 0. Germline loops: CDR1 MGHDK, CDR2 SYGVNS. The CDR3 loop spans 13 amino acids. CDR3 sequence (DNA): TGTGCCAGCAGTGCAGGGGGCAACACTGAAGCTTTCTTT. It is translated as CASSAGGNTEAFF. The full variable domain, in which reference TRBV25-1 and TRBJ1-1 provide the parts outside the CDR3, is EADIYQTPRYLVIGTGKKITLECSQTMGHDKMYWYQQDPGMELHLIHYSYGVNSTEKGDLSSESTVSRIRTEHFPLTLESARPSHTSQYLCASSAGGNTEAFFGQGTRLTVV.

The chain links TRBV9 to TRBJ2-1, with 7 bases aligning to TRBD2. This CDR3 is 15 amino acids long. Germline V gene lookup returns CDR1 SGDLS and CDR2 YYNGEE. With 5 bases clipped from V and 5 bases from J, the junction kept 10 bases outside the gene matches. The chain's CDR3 is CASSHGGESNNEQFF. CDR3 bases: TGTGCCAGCAGTCATGGGGGGGAGTCAAACAATGAGCAGTTCTTC.

V is TRBV10-3 and J is TRBJ1-1; no clear D gene. The CDR3 spans 15 residues. Germline assignment: CDR1 ENHRY and CDR2 SYGVKD. V dropped 9 bases and J dropped 1 base, with 18 bases sitting between them. The CDR3 region is CAISPGSLGNTEAFF. The CDR3 nucleotides read TGTGCCATTTCCCCGGGGTCCTTGGGGAACACTGAAGCTTTCTTT.

This sequence joins TRBV9 and TRBJ2-3; possibly TRBD1 for D (6 bases). This CDR3 spans 14 amino acids. Trimming took 3 bases from V and 0 from J, leaving 8 bases between them. From germline, CDR1 is SGDLS and CDR2 YYNGEE. Here the CDR3 reads CASSADSSTDTQYF. The CDR3 DNA reads as TGTGCCAGCAGCGCGGACAGTAGCACAGATACGCAGTATTTT. Full variable domain (missing parts from reference TRBV9 and TRBJ2-3): DSGVTQTPKHLITATGQRVTLRCSPRSGDLSVYWYQQSLDQGLQFLIQYYNGEERAKGNILERFSAQQFPDLHSELNLSSLELGDSALYFCASSADSSTDTQYFGPGTRLTVL.

The rearrangement links TRBV7-2 to TRBJ2-3; TRBD2 aligns across 10 bases. Germline CDR1 is SGHTA and CDR2 is FQGNSA. With V trimmed by 6 bases and J by 2 bases, 14 bases remained unmatched. The CDR3 spans 18 residues. CDR3 in amino acids: CASSPLGAGGPVTDTQYF. The CDR3 DNA sequence: TGTGCCAGCAGTCCCCTGGGAGCGGGAGGGCCGGTCACAGATACGCAGTATTTT.

This clone was detected a few times. This sequence joins TRBV13 and TRBJ1-3; D not resolved. Germline V gene data show CDR1 as PRHDT and CDR2 as FYEKMQ (reference sequence). The CDR3 is made up of 15 amino acids. Trimming took off 2 bases at V and 3 bases at J, with 11 bases between the two ends. The CDR3 reads CASSLSGNLGNTIYF. In DNA form, the CDR3 reads TGTGCCAGCAGCTTATCGGGGAATCTTGGAAACACCATATATTTT.

The chain uses TRBV7-6 and TRBJ2-2, with D possibly being TRBD2 (5 bases). The CDR3 loop spans 15 amino acids. V gave up 0 bases and J gave up 5 bases, with 10 bases separating them. Germline CDR1 is SGHVS and CDR2 is FNYEAQ. As DNA, the CDR3 is TGTGCCAGCAGCTTAGCGGGAGAAGATACCGGGGAGCTGTTTTTT. Translated: CASSLAGEDTGELFF.

The chain has TRBV15 and TRBJ1-2; 7 nucleotides match TRBD1. The V gene's germline CDR1 is LNHNV and CDR2 YYDKDF (reference sequence). J gave up 8 bases and V 3 bases, and 12 bases lay outside the gene matches. This CDR3 comprises 15 residues. The CDR3: CATSSRQGRLGGYTF. DNA for the CDR3: TGTGCCACCAGCAGCCGACAGGGAAGGCTAGGGGGCTACACCTTC.

This clone has only a few counts. This chain joins TRBV2 and TRBJ2-7, with a tentative D call TRBD1 (6 bases). This CDR3 comprises 15 residues. Trimming left V 6 bases short and J 0 bases short, with 15 bases between. Per the germline V gene, CDR1 is SNHLY and CDR2 is FYNNEI. In nucleotides, the CDR3 is TGTGCCAGCAGAGAGGGGGTGGAAATCTCCTACGAGCAGTACTTC. This translates into CASREGVEISYEQYF.